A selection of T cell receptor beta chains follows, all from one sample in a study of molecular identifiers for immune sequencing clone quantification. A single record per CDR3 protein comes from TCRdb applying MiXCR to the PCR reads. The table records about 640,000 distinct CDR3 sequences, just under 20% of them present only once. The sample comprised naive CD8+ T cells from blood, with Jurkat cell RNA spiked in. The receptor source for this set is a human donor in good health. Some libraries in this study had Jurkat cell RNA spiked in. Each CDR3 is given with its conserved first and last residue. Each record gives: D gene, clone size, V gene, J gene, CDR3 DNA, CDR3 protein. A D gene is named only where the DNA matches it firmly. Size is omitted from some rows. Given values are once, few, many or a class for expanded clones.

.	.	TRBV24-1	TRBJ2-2	TGTGCCACCAGTGAATACAACACCGGGGAGCTGTTTTTT	CATSEYNTGELFF
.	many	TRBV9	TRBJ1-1	TGTGCCAGCAGCCTGAGTCGTTTGGACCACACTGAAGCTTTCTTT	CASSLSRLDHTEAFF
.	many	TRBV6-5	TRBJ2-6	TGTGCCAGCAGTTACTCTATCGTTGGGGCCAACGTCCTGACTTTC	CASSYSIVGANVLTF
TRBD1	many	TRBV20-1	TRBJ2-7	TGCAGTGCCGTCGGACAGGGGGCAGTAACCTACGAGCAGTACTTC	CSAVGQGAVTYEQYF
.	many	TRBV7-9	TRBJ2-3	TGTGCCAGCAGCTTAATCCGGGTCCGATTTAGCACAGATACGCAGTATTTT	CASSLIRVRFSTDTQYF
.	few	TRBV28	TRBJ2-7	TGTGCCAGCAGTCCCCTATACGGGTCGCCCTACGAGCAGTACTTC	CASSPLYGSPYEQYF
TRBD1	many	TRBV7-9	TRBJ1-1	TGTGCCAGCAGCCCAGGGGGAAAAGGTTCGAACACTGAAGCTTTCTTT	CASSPGGKGSNTEAFF
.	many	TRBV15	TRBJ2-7	TGTGCCACCAGCGGGGAGGCCGGCTACGAGCAGTACTTC	CATSGEAGYEQYF
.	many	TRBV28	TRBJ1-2	TGTGCCAGCAGTTTAGACAGGTCGATGGATGGCTACACCTTC	CASSLDRSMDGYTF
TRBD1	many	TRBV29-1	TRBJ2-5	TGCAGCGCATCGACAGGGGGCACAGAGACCCAGTACTTC	CSASTGGTETQYF
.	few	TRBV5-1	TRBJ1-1	TGCGCCAGCAGCCCCGGGACAAACATGAACACTGAAGCTTTCTTT	CASSPGTNMNTEAFF
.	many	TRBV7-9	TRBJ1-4	TGTGCCAGCAGCTCCGCTACAGGGGAAAAACTGTTTTTT	CASSSATGEKLFF
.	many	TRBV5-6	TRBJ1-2	TGTGCCAGCAGTTACACCCGGACAGCCGATGACACCTTC	CASSYTRTADDTF
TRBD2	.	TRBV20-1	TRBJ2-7	TGCAGTACTACCCCACCATTAGCGGGGGGCCCTTACGAGCAGTACTTC	CSTTPPLAGGPYEQYF
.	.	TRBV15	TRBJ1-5	TGTGCCACCAGCAAGACCGGGACATCGGGTCAGCCCCAGCATTTT	CATSKTGTSGQPQHF
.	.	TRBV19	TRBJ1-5	TGTGCCAGTAGTTCTGCCAGCTATAGCAATCAGCCCCAGCATTTT	CASSSASYSNQPQHF
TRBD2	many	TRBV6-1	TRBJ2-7	TGTGCCAGCAGCGAGGGACTAGCGGGAGGAGGTTACGAGCAGTACTTC	CASSEGLAGGGYEQYF
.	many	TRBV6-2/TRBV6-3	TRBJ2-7	TGTGCCAGCTCGACGCCGGCTAGTACTTCGGCCGAGCTCGAGCAGTACTTC	CASSTPASTSAELEQYF
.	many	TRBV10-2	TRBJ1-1	TGCGCCAGCAGTGAGTCCGTCAGGGGTGCTGAAGCTTTCTTT	CASSESVRGAEAFF
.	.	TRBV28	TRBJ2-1	TGTGCCAGCAGTTCCACCTGGGACACCTACAATGAGCAGTTCTTC	CASSSTWDTYNEQFF
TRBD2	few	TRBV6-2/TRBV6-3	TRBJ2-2	TGTGCCAGCAGATCAACCGGGACTAGGGGGACCGGGGAGCTGTTTTTT	CASRSTGTRGTGELFF
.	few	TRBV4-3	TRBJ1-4	TGCGCCAGCAGCCAAGACAGGGGCCCCTCAACTGAAAAACTGTTTTTT	CASSQDRGPSTEKLFF
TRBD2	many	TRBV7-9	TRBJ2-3	TGTGCCAGCAGCTTAGAGCCACTAGCGTACACAGATACGCAGTATTTT	CASSLEPLAYTDTQYF
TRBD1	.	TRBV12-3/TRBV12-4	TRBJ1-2	TGTGCCAGCAACCCCCTAATCGACCAGGGGGCGGTTGGCTACACCTTC	CASNPLIDQGAVGYTF
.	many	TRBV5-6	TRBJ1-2	TGTGCCAGCAGCTTAATACAGGTTGCAGGTGGCTACACCTTC	CASSLIQVAGGYTF
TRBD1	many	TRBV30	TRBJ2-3	TGTGCCGGACAGGGGACGGTAGATACGCAGTATTTT	CAGQGTVDTQYF
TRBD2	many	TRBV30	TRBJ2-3	TGTGCCTGGGAAGATATAGCGGGAGGCGCCGCAGATACGCAGTATTTT	CAWEDIAGGAADTQYF
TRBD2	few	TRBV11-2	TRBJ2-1	TGTGCCAGCAGCTTAGGCTCTAGCGGGGGTAATGAGCAGTTCTTC	CASSLGSSGGNEQFF
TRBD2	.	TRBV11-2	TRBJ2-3	TGTGCCAGCAGCTTAGGGTGGGAGGGACCCCGGGGGGATACGCAGTATTTT	CASSLGWEGPRGDTQYF
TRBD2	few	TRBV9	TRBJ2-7	TGTGCCAGCAGCGTAGGAGGCGGGGGAGACGAGCAGTACTTC	CASSVGGGGDEQYF
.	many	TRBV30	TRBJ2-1	TGTGCCTGGAGTTTTAACTCCCGGGAGCAGTTCTTC	CAWSFNSREQFF
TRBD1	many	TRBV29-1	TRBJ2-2	TGCAGCGTTGATCCAGGGGGCGGAAACGGGGAGCTGTTTTTT	CSVDPGGGNGELFF
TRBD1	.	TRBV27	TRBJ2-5	TGTGCCAGCAGTCCCGGGACAGGGAGCAATCGAGAGACCCAGTACTTC	CASSPGTGSNRETQYF
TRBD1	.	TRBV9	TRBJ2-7	TGTGCCAGCAGCCCCTCGGGGACAGCATCGTCCTACGAGCAGTACTTC	CASSPSGTASSYEQYF
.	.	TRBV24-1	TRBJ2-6	TGTGCCACCAGTCCGTCTGCTGGGGCCAACGTCCTGGCTTTC	CATSPSAGANVLAF
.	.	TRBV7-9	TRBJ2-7	TGTGCCAGCAGCCTCATTGGGTGCGAGCAGTACTTC	CASSLIGCEQYF
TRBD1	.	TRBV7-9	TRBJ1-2	TGTGCCAGCAGCTCCAAAAAGACAGGGGGGAACTATGGCTACACCTTC	CASSSKKTGGNYGYTF
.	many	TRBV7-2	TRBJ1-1	TGTGCCAGCAGCAGAGACGGACCGTACGCCATGAACACTGAAGCTTTCTTT	CASSRDGPYAMNTEAFF
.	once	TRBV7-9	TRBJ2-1	TGTGCCAGCAGCTCGGGGTCCGCCTACAATGTGCAGTTCTTC	CASSSGSAYNVQFF
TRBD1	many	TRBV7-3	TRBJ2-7	TGTGCCAGCAGCTTAACGGGACAGTACGAGCAGTACTTC	CASSLTGQYEQYF
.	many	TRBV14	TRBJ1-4	TGTGCCAGCAGCCAAGTCCCCGAAGGGGCCTATGAAAAACTGTTTTTT	CASSQVPEGAYEKLFF
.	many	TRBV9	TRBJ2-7	TGTGCCAGCAGCGTTCAGGGGCTCGACTCCTACGAGCAGTACTTC	CASSVQGLDSYEQYF
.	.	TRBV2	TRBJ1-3	TGTGCCAGCACCGAGGGGGGCTCTGGAAACACCATGTATTTT	CASTEGGSGNTMYF
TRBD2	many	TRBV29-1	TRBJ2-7	TGCAGCGTTGAGAGTAGCGGGATAACCTACGAGCAGTACTTC	CSVESSGITYEQYF
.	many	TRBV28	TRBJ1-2	TGTGCCAGCAGTTTGGGGAGATTAATTAGCGGCTACACCTTC	CASSLGRLISGYTF